The source of this T cell receptor (beta chain) is a study of graft-versus-host responses after intestinal transplantation. Study at large: Recipients obtained multivisceral, liver-intestinal, or isolated intestinal transplants. Recipients were all induced with anti-thymocyte globulin, then given tacrolimus and steroids for approximately 3 years.

CDR3 length equals 16 residues. The germline gives CDR1 SEHNR, CDR2 FQNEAQ (reference sequence). V was clipped by 3 bases and J by 8 bases, with 17 bases between them. General study points: Those patients showing graft-donor T cell macrochimerism displayed high graft-versus-host to host-versus-graft clonal ratios in allografts.

Generated by immunoSEQ multiplex PCR, the TCRdb table keeps only in-frame clones and is missing some. The profile shows about 100,000 clones, roughly nine tenths of them singletons. As concerns this clone: Its antigen is not identified.

The specimen was unstimulated CD4+ T cells sorted from spleen or lymph node cells, collected before transplant. The chain combines TRBV7-9 with TRBJ1-6, with D maybe TRBD1 (6 bases). This sequence was found in a human donor who was the organ donor for an intestinal transplant. CDR3 sequence reads: CASSFSRGGNYSPLHF. As DNA, the CDR3 is TGTGCCAGCAGCTTCAGCAGGGGAGGGAATTATTCACCCCTCCACTTT.